Below, 22 T cell receptor beta chains from the same sample are listed, as sequenced in a study of blood T cell repertoires in COVID-19. The data were produced by immunoSEQ multiplex PCR, yet TCRdb's version contains in-frame clones alone and is incomplete. The table has 100,000 to 150,000 clones, more than 75% seen once. The specimen sequenced was peripheral blood. The receptors stem from a human donor in a cohort sampled during active COVID-19.

The V gene is TRBV7-8, the J gene TRBJ1-5, with D tentatively TRBD1 (5 bases). Germline V gene lookup returns CDR1 SGHVS and CDR2 FQNEAQ. The V end was cut by 5 bases, the J end by 7 bases, with 12 bases between. The CDR3 has 13 residues. The CDR3 nucleotides are TGTGCCAGCAGCCCGGGTGGGGGGCAGCCCCAGCATTTT. Its protein product is CASSPGGGQPQHF.

The V gene is TRBV11-1, the J gene TRBJ2-7; TRBD2 aligns across 9 bases. J gave up 0 bases and V 8 bases, and 11 bases lay outside the gene matches. The CDR3 is 16 residues long. Germline CDR1 and CDR2: SGHAT and FQDESV (reference sequence). CDR3 sequence (DNA): TGTGCCAGCTCCCCGCCTAGCGGGGCTTTCTCCTACGAGCAGTACTTC. This codes for CASSPPSGAFSYEQYF.

This chain connects TRBV28 to TRBJ1-5, with TRBD1 matching 10 bases. This CDR3 is 15 amino acids long. Germline assignment: CDR1 MDHEN and CDR2 SYDVKM. Losses at the gene ends were 5 bases for V and 2 bases for J; bases not matched to a gene: 3. The CDR3 loop is CASSRDRGGNQPQHF. As DNA, the CDR3 is TGTGCCAGCAGTCGGGACAGGGGTGGCAATCAGCCCCAGCATTTT. The full variable domain, completed using reference TRBV28 and TRBJ1-5, is DVKVTQSSRYLVKRTGEKVFLECVQDMDHENMFWYRQDPGLGLRLIYFSYDVKMKEKGDIPEGYSVSREKKERFSLILESASTNQTSMYLCASSRDRGGNQPQHFGDGTRLSIL.

This clone was counted a single time. The V gene is TRBV14, the J gene TRBJ2-7, with TRBD2 identical over 8 bases. This CDR3 is 16 amino acids long. The ends lost 1 base at V and 2 bases at J; junction bases unmatched: 7. The germline V gene encodes CDR1 SGHDN and CDR2 FVKESK. The CDR3 DNA sequence: TGTGCCAGCAGCCAAGTTACTAGCGGCCCTACCTACGAGCAGTACTTC. Translated, it gives CASSQVTSGPTYEQYF. The full variable domain, its missing parts supplied by reference TRBV14 and TRBJ2-7, is EAGVTQFPSHSVIEKGQTVTLRCDPISGHDNLYWYRRVMGKEIKFLLHFVKESKQDESGMPNNRFLAERTGGTYSTLKVQPAELEDSGVYFCASSQVTSGPTYEQYFGPGTRLTVT.

V usage is TRBV28 and J usage is TRBJ2-7; 7 positions match TRBD2. The CDR3 covers 19 residues. Germline-derived CDR1 and CDR2 are MDHEN and SYDVKM. V shed 2 bases, J shed 3 bases, and the junction held 19 bases outside the gene matches. This CDR3 reads CASSLGTNPRASHNYEQYF. The CDR3 DNA sequence: TGTGCCAGCAGTTTAGGGACTAACCCCAGGGCTAGCCATAACTACGAGCAGTACTTC.

The chain has TRBV4-2 and TRBJ2-3, with 10 nucleotides matching TRBD2. Trimming took 8 bases from V and 5 from J; bases not matched to a gene: 10. Germline loops: CDR1 LGHNA, CDR2 YNFKEQ. The CDR3 consists of 15 residues. CDR3 in amino acids: CASGSSGGAGDTQYF. CDR3 nucleotides: TGTGCCAGCGGCTCCAGCGGGGGGGCCGGAGATACGCAGTATTTT.

This clone was found many times. Different DNA sequences within this sample yield the same CDR3. The chain employs TRBV28 and TRBJ1-2; D is undetermined. V gave up 2 bases and J gave up 0 bases, with 4 bases separating them. Germline V gene data show CDR1 as MDHEN and CDR2 as SYDVKM. This CDR3 contains 13 residues. The CDR3 region is CASSLPANYGYTF. CDR3 sequence (DNA): TGTGCCAGCAGTTTACCAGCTAACTATGGCTACACCTTC.

V is TRBV5-1 and J is TRBJ1-2; a possible D gene is TRBD1 (5 bases). This CDR3 region has 14 residues. Trimming stripped 0 bases from V and 1 base from J, with 7 bases between. Germline CDR1 SGHRS, CDR2 YFSETQ. This CDR3 is CASSLGTNNYGYTF. The CDR3 bases are TGCGCCAGCAGCTTGGGGACAAATAACTATGGCTACACCTTC.

The gene calls are TRBV6-5 and TRBJ1-6; the D is unclear. There are 16 residues in the CDR3. V lost 2 bases and J lost 7, with 15 bases in between. CDR1 and CDR2 from the germline V gene are MNHEY and SVGAGI. The CDR3 protein is CASSYGHSGSNSPLHF. CDR3 DNA sequence: TGTGCCAGCAGTTACGGCCATTCGGGGAGCAATTCACCCCTCCACTTT.

This clone has only a few counts. This chain links TRBV7-9 with TRBJ2-1; 7 nucleotides match TRBD2. The germline CDR1 and CDR2 sequences are SEHNR and FQNEAQ (reference sequence). The CDR3 is made up of 16 amino acids. Germline trimming cut 3 bases from V and 4 bases from J; bases unmatched to any gene: 9. Here the CDR3 DNA reads TGTGCCAGCAGCTTTAGCGGGCCCCCATATTACAATGAGCAGTTCTTC. Its protein is CASSFSGPPYYNEQFF.

V is TRBV5-6 and J is TRBJ2-5, with a possible D match to TRBD2 (6 bases). The V and J ends lost 6 bases and 4 bases respectively, with 16 bases between them. The germline CDR1 and CDR2 sequences are SGHDT and YYEEEE. This CDR3 region has 14 residues. The CDR3 sequence is CASTPTGGRETQYF. In DNA, the CDR3 is TGTGCCAGCACCCCGACCGGGGGACGAGAGACCCAGTACTTC.

This clone was recorded once. The rearrangement links TRBV9 to TRBJ2-3; 8 bases match TRBD2. This CDR3 spans 16 amino acids. The V gene end was trimmed by 3 bases and the J gene end by 5 bases; junction bases not matched to a gene: 11. CDR1 and CDR2 (germline): SGDLS, YYNGEE. The CDR3 nucleotides are TGTGCCAGCAGCGAATCGGGGGGGCGGTATGGAGATACGCAGTATTTT. Translated: CASSESGGRYGDTQYF.

This chain connects TRBV5-1 to TRBJ2-6; 7 bases match TRBD2. Trimming at V came to 2 bases and at J to 3 bases, leaving 14 bases not matched to a gene. Germline CDR1 SGHRS, CDR2 YFSETQ. The length of the CDR3 is 19 residues. This CDR3 reads CASSLLGGSQRGGANVLTF. The CDR3 DNA is TGCGCCAGCAGCTTATTGGGCGGGAGTCAGAGAGGTGGGGCCAACGTCCTGACTTTC.

The V call is TRBV15, the J call TRBJ2-2, with 9 nucleotides matching TRBD2. With 5 bases clipped from V and 4 bases from J, the junction kept 5 bases outside the gene matches. The CDR3 loop spans 15 amino acids. Germline V CDR1 and CDR2: LNHNV, YYDKDF (reference sequence). The CDR3 coding sequence is TGTGCCACCAGCGTAGCGGGAGAACCCACCGGGGAGCTGTTTTTT. It yields the protein CATSVAGEPTGELFF.

This clone was found once. The V gene is TRBV29-1, the J gene TRBJ2-1, with D uncertain. Deletions cut 3 bases from V and 0 bases from J, with 6 bases between. Germline V gene sequence: CDR1 SQVTM, CDR2 ANQGSEA. The CDR3 has 13 residues. CDR3: CSVDLSSYNEQFF. For the CDR3, the DNA is TGCAGCGTTGATCTAAGCTCCTACAATGAGCAGTTCTTC.

The V call is TRBV5-6, the J call TRBJ2-1, with D possibly matching TRBD2 (6 bases). Germline CDR1 SGHDT, CDR2 YYEEEE. The ends were cut back, 4 bases at V and 7 bases at J, with 15 bases in the middle. This CDR3 contains 14 residues. This CDR3 reads CASSVPGSGNEQFF. The CDR3 region has the DNA TGTGCCAGCAGCGTGCCCGGTAGCGGAAATGAGCAGTTCTTC.

The chain has TRBV19 and TRBJ2-7; 8 bases are shared with TRBD2. The CDR3 runs 14 residues. The J segment lost 4 bases and the V segment lost 6 bases, leaving 8 bases of the junction unmatched. Germline V gene lookup returns CDR1 LNHDA and CDR2 SQIVND (reference sequence). As DNA, the CDR3 is TGTGCCAGTAGGTTGGCTAGCGGGCCATACGAGCAGTACTTC. Translation gives CASRLASGPYEQYF.

V usage is TRBV4-1 and J usage is TRBJ2-7; TRBD1 is a possible D gene (6 bases). In germline, CDR1 is MGHRA, CDR2 YSYEKL. The CDR3 extends over 15 amino acids. V lost 1 base, J lost 3 bases, and 13 bases lay in between. The CDR3, as DNA: TGCGCCAGCAGCCAAGCTGGGACACAACTCTACGAGCAGTACTTC. This gives the protein CASSQAGTQLYEQYF.

The rearrangement joins TRBV11-3 to TRBJ2-7; a possible D gene is TRBD2 (5 bases). In germline, CDR1 is SGHNT, CDR2 YENEEA. The CDR3 runs 12 residues. V was trimmed by 4 bases and J by 5 bases, leaving 9 bases between them. Here the CDR3 reads CASSSSGDEQYF. As DNA, the CDR3 is TGTGCCAGCAGCTCCAGCGGCGACGAGCAGTACTTC.

V and J are TRBV11-2 and TRBJ2-7; 8 nucleotides agree with TRBD1. The junction had 8 bases not matched to a gene; V was cut back by 1 base and J by 3 bases. This CDR3 has 16 amino acids. Germline loops: CDR1 SGHAT, CDR2 FQNNGV. CDR3 nucleotides: TGTGCCAGCAGCTTAGTGGGCGCAGGGGGCTTCTACGAGCAGTACTTC. This gives the protein CASSLVGAGGFYEQYF.

This chain uses TRBV5-1 with TRBJ2-2, with D hard to call. Trimming stripped 4 bases from V and 4 bases from J, with 8 bases between. The germline CDR1 and CDR2 sequences are SGHRS and YFSETQ. The CDR3 loop spans 13 amino acids. In DNA form, the CDR3 reads TGCGCCAGCAGCCAGGATGTCACCGGGGAGCTGTTTTTT. Residues: CASSQDVTGELFF.

This chain joins TRBV11-2 and TRBJ2-3, with a weak D call TRBD2 (7 bases). This CDR3 contains 11 residues. The germline V and J ends were trimmed by 5 bases and 8 bases, with 8 bases remaining between them. Germline lookup yields CDR1 SGHAT and CDR2 FQNNGV. The CDR3 nucleotides read TGTGCCAGCAGCCGGGGGGCTACGCAGTATTTT. It encodes CASSRGATQYF. Using reference TRBV11-2 and TRBJ2-3 for the parts outside the CDR3, the full variable domain is EAGVAQSPRYKIIEKRQSVAFWCNPISGHATLYWYQQILGQGPKLLIQFQNNGVVDDSQLPKDRFSAERLKGVDSTLKIQPAKLEDSAVYLCASSRGATQYFGPGTRLTVL.